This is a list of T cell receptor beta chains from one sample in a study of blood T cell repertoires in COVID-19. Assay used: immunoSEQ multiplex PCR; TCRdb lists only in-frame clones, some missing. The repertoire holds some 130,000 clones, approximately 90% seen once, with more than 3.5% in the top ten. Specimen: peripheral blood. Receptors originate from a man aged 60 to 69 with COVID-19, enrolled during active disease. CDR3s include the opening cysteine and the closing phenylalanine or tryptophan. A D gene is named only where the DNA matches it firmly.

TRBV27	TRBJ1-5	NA	CASSHRVGNQPQHF
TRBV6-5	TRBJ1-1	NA	CASSYEAVRAEAFF
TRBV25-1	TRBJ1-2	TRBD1	CASSETGRGYGYTF
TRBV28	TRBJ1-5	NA	CASRRESNQPQHF
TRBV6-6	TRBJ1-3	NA	CASSYPTGISGNTIYF
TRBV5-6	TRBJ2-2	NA	CASSQDGGYFFGELFF
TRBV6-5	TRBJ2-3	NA	CASTQGQGSDTQYF
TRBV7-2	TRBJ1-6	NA	CASTKDKGSSPLHF
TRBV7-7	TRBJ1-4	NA	CASSAEVNEKLFF
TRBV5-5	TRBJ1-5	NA	CASSLRGLSNQPQHF
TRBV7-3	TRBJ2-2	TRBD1	CASRLGQGTGELFF
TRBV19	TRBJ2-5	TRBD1	CASSIQGALRETQYF
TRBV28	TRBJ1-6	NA	CASRGRDYKSPLHF
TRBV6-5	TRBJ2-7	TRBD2	CASSYSPGTTYEQYF
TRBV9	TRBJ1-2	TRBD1	CASSPGQANYGYTF
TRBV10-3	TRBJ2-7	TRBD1	CAISDPPGQGSYEQYF
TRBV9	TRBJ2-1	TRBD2	CASSVPGLAGGAEQFF
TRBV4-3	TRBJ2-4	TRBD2	CASSQSVAGSDIQYF
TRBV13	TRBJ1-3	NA	CASSFNGQLIAGNTIYF
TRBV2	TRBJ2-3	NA	CASSVGGGTDTQYF
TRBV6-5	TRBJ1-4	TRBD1	CASSSTYRGINEKLFF
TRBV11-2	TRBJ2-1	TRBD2	CASSQLAGGPAYNEQFF
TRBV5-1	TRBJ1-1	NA	CASSLPLDSMPEAFF
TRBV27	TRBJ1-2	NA	CASSPRTANYGHTF
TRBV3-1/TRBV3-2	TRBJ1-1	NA	CASSQGSRGDTEAFF
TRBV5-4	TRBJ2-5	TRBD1	CASSSSPGQGGETQYF
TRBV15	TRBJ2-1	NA	CATSRDFAGTYNEQFF
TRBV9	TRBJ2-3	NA	CASSNSGGTQYF
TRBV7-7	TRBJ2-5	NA	CASSLGGQETQYF
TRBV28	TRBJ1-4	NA	CASSRGGVQEKLFF
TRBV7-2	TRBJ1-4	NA	CASSPSTNEKLFF
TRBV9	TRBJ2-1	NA	CASSVDLNNEQFF
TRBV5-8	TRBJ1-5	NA	CASSLDQGPHQPQHF
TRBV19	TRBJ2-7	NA	CASSTLAGEQYF
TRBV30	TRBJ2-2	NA	CAWQGSGELFF
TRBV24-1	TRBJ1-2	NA	CATSDSSGNDGYTF
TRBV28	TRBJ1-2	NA	CATNGSPGDGYTF
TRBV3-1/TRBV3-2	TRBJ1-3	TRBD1	CASTDRGVANTIYF
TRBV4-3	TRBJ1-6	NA	CASSQDASGNNSPLHF
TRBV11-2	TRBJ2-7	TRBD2	CASSPSRGDYEQYF
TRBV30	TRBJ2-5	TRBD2	CAWSGTRPSETQYF
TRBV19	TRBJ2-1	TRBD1	CASSHGQGMTMVQFF
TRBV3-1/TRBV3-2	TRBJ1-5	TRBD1	CASSPTGDNQPQHF
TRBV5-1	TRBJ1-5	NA	CASSLLTGSNQPQHF
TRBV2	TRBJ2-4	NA	CASGGRRGLENIQYF
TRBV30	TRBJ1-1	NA	CAWKNRMNTEAFF
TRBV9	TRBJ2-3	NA	CASSFQEGDTQYF
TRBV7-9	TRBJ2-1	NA	CASSLHQGNEQFF
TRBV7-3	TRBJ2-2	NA	CASSPRQGKDTGELFF
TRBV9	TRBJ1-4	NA	CASSSTPWAGVQGEKLFF
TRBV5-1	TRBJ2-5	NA	CASSGNQETQYF
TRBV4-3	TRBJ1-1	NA	CASSQVGGVGGEAFF
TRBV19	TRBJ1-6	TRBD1	CASSRTRDRGGNSPLHF
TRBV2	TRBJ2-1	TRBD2	CASSDGTSGGASYNEQFF